Here is one T cell receptor (beta chain) with its context. Profiling relied on immunoSEQ multiplex PCR, and the TCRdb table lists in-frame clones only, not all of them. This sample has roughly 200,000 clones, with around 80% found just once. The data derive from a study of blood T cell repertoires in COVID-19. Overall study context: Donors in the United States, Italy and Spain gave samples during acute or convalescent COVID-19.

V lost 5 bases, J lost 0 bases, and 7 bases lay in between. The CDR3 length is 13 residues. CDR1 is MRHNA, CDR2 SNTAGT, per germline. Input material: peripheral blood. The chain has TRBV6-4 and TRBJ1-1; D unclear. The source is a woman older than 75 with active or convalescent COVID-19. CDR3 nucleotides: TGTGCCAGCAGTCTCAGATTGAACACTGAAGCTTTCTTT. This sequence encodes CASSLRLNTEAFF.